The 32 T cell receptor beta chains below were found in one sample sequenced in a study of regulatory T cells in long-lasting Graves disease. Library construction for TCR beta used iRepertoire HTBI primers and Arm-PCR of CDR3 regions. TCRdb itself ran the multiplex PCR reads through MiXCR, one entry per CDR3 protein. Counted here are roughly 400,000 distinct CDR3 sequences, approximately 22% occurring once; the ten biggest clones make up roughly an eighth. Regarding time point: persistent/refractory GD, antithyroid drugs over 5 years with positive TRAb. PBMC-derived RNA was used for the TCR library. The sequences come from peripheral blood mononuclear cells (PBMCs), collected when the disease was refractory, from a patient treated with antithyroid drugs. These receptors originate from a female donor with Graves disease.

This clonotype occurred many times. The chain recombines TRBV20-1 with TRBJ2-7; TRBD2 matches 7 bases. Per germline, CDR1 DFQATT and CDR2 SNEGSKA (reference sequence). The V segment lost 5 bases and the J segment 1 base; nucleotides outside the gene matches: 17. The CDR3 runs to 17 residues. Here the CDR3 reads CSALPGSGGSFSYEQYF. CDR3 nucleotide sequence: TGCAGTGCTCTTCCCGGGTCTGGCGGGAGTTTTTCCTACGAGCAGTACTTC.

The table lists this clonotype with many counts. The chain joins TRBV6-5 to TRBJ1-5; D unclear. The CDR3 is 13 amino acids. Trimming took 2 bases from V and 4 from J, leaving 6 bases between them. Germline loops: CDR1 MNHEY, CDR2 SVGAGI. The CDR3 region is CASSYGQNQPQHF. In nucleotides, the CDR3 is TGTGCCAGCAGTTACGGGCAGAATCAGCCCCAGCATTTT.

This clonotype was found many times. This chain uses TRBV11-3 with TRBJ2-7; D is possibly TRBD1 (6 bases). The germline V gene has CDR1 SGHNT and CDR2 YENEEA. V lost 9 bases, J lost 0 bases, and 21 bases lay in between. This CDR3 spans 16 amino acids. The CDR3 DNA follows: TGTGCCAGGAAACCAATGGGGGACACCCACTCCTACGAGCAGTACTTC. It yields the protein CARKPMGDTHSYEQYF.

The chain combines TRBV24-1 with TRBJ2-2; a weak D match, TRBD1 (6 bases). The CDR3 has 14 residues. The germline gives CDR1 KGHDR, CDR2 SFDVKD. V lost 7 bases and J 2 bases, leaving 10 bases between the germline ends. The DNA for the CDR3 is TGTGCCACCAGGGGGGCAGAAAACACCGGGGAGCTGTTTTTT. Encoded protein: CATRGAENTGELFF.

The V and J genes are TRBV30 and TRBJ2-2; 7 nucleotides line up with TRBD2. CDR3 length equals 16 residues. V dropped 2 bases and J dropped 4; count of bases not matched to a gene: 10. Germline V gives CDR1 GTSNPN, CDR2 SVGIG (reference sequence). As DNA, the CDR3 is TGTGCCTGGAGTCGCGCCGGCGGGAGCGCCACCGGGGAGCTGTTTTTT. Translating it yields CAWSRAGGSATGELFF.

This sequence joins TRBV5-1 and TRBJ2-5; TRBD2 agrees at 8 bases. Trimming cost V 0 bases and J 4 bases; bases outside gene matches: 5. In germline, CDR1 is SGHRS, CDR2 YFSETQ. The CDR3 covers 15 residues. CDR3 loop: CASSLAPGRAETQYF. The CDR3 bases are TGCGCCAGCAGCTTGGCACCCGGGAGGGCAGAGACCCAGTACTTC.

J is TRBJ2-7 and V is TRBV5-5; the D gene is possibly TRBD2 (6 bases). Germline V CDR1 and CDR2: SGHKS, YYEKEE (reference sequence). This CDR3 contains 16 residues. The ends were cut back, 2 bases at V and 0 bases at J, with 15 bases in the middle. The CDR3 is CASSFGGTRGSYEQYF. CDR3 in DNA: TGTGCCAGCAGCTTCGGCGGGACCCGTGGCTCCTACGAGCAGTACTTC.

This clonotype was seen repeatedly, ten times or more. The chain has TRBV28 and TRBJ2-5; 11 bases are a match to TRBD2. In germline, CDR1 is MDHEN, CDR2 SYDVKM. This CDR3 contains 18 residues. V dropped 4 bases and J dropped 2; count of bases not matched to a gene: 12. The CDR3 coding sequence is TGTGCCAGCAGTTCTACCGGGACTAGCGGAATACAACAAGAGACCCAGTACTTC. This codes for CASSSTGTSGIQQETQYF.

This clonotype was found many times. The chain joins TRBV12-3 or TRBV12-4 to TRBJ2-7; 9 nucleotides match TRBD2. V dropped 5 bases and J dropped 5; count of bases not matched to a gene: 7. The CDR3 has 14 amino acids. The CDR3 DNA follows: TGTGCCAGCAGTCTACTAGCGGGTTTGAACGAGCAGTACTTC. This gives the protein CASSLLAGLNEQYF.

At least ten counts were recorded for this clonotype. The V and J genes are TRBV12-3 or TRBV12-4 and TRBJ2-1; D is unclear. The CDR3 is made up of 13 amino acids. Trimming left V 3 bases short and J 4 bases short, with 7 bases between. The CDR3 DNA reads TGTGCCAGCAGTTTCTCTCAATACAATGAGCAGTTCTTC. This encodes CASSFSQYNEQFF.

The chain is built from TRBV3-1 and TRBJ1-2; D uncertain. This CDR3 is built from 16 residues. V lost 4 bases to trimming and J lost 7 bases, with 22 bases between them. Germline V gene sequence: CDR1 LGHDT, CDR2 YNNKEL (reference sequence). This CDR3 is CASSPDLWSQPSGYTF. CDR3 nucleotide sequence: TGTGCCAGCAGCCCTGACCTTTGGAGTCAGCCCTCTGGCTACACCTTC.

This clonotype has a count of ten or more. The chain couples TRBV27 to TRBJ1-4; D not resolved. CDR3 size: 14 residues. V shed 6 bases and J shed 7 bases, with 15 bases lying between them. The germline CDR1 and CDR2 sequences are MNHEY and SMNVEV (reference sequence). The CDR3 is CASSPFSSGEKLFF. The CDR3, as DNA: TGTGCCAGCAGCCCTTTTTCCTCGGGTGAAAAACTGTTTTTT.

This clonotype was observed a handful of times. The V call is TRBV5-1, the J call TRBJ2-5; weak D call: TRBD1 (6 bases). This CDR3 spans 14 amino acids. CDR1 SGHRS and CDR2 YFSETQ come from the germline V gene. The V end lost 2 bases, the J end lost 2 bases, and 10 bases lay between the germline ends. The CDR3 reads CASSLDRIQETQYF. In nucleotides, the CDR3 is TGCGCCAGCAGCTTAGACAGGATACAAGAGACCCAGTACTTC.

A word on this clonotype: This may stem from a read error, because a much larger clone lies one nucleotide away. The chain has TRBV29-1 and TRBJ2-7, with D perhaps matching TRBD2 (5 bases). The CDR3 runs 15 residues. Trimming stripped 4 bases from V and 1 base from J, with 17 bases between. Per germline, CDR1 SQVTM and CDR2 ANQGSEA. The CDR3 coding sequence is TGCAGCGTTGGAGAGGCTGATACGGGGTCCTACGAGCAGTACTTC. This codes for CSVGEADTGSYEQYF.

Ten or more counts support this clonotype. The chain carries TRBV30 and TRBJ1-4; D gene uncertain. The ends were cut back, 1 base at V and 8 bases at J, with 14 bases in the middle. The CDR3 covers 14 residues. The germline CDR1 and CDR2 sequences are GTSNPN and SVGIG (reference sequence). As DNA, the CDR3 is TGTGCCTGGAGTGCCCACACCCTGGACGAAAAACTGTTTTTT. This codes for CAWSAHTLDEKLFF.

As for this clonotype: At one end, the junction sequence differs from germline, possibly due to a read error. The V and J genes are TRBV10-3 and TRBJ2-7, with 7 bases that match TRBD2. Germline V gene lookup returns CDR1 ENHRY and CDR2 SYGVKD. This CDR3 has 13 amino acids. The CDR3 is CAINGEGTYGQYF. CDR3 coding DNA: TGTGCCATCAATGGGGAGGGGACCTACGGGCAGTACTTC.

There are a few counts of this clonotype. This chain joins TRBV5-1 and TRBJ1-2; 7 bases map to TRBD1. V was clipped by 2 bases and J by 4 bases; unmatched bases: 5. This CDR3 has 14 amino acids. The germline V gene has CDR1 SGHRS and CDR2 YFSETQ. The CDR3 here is CASSLTQGPYGYTF. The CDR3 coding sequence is TGCGCCAGCAGCTTAACACAGGGGCCCTATGGCTACACCTTC.

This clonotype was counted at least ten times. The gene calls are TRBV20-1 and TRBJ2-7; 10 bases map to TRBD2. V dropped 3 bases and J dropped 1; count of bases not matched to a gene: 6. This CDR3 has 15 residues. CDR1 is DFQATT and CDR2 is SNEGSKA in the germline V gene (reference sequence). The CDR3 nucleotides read TGCAGTGCTAGTGGTTCTAGCGGGAGATCCTACGAGCAGTACTTC. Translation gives CSASGSSGRSYEQYF.

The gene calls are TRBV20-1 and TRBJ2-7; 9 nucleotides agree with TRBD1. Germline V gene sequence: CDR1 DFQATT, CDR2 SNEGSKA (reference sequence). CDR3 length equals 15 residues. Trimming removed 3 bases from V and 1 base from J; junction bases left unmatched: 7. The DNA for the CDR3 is TGCAGTGCTAGTTCACCGGGACAGGGATCCTACGAGCAGTACTTC. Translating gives CSASSPGQGSYEQYF.

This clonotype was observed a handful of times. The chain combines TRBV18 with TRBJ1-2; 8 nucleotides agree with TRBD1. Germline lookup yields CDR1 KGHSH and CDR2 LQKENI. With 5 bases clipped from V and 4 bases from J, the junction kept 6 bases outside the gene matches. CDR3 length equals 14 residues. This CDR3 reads CASSSRGPFYGYTF. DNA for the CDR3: TGTGCCAGCTCAAGCAGGGGGCCCTTCTATGGCTACACCTTC.

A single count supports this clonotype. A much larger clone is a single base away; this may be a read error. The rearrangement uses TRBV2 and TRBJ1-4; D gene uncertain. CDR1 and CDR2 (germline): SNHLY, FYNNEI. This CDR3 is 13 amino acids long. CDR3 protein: CASRERANEKLVF. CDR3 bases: TGTGCCAGCAGGGAGAGGGCTAATGAAAAACTGGTTTTT.

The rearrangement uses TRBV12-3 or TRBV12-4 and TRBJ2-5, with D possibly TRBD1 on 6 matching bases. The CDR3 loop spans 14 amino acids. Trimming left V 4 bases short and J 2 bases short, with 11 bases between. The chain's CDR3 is CASSSPGQQETQYF. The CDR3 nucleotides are TGTGCCAGCAGTTCTCCGGGACAACAAGAGACCCAGTACTTC.

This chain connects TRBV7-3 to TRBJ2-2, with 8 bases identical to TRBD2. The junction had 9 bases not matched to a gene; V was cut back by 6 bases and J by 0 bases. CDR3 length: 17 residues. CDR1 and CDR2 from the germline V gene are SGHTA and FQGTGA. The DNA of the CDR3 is TGTGCCAGCAGGACCCATACTAGCGGAGCGAACACCGGGGAGCTGTTTTTT. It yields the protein CASRTHTSGANTGELFF.

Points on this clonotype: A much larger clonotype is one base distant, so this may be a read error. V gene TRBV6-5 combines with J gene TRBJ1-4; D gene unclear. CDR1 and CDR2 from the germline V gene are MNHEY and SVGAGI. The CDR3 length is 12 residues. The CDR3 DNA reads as TGTGCCAGCAGTCACTCTGGTGAAAAACTGTTTTTT. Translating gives CASSHSGEKLFF.

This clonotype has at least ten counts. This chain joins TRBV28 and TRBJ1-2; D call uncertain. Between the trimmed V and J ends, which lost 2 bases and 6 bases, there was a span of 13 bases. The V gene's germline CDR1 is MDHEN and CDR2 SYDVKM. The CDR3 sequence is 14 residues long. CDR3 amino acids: CASSLRPRVDGYTF. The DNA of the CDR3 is TGTGCCAGCAGTTTAAGGCCAAGGGTGGATGGCTACACCTTC.

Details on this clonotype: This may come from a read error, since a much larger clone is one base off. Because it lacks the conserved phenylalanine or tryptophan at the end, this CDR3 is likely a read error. The CDR3 loop is CASRPLAGVGNGELFS. DNA of the CDR3: TGTGCCAGCCGCCCTCTAGCGGGAGTCGGTAACGGGGAGCTGTTTTCT. The rearrangement joins TRBV12-3 or TRBV12-4 to TRBJ2-2; 10 bases map to TRBD2. CDR3 length: 16 amino acids. V lost 8 bases to trimming and J lost 7 bases; unmatched junction nucleotides: 13.

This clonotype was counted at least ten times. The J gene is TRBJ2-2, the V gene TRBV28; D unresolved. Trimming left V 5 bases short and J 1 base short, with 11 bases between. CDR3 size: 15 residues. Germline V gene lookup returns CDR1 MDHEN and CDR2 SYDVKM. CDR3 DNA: TGTGCCAGCAGTCCGCCGGACGGGAACACCGGGGAGCTGTTTTTT. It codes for CASSPPDGNTGELFF.

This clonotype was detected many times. CDR3 DNA sequence: TGCAGTGCCTCCAAGAGTGTGGCTAGCGGGAGGAGGCGAGAGACCCAGTACTTC. Translating it yields CSASKSVASGRRRETQYF. This chain uses TRBV20-1 with TRBJ2-5; TRBD2 agrees at 11 bases. V trimming: 6 bases; J trimming: 4 bases; junction bases outside the gene matches: 19. Germline V gene lookup returns CDR1 DFQATT and CDR2 SNEGSKA (reference sequence). This CDR3 contains 18 residues.

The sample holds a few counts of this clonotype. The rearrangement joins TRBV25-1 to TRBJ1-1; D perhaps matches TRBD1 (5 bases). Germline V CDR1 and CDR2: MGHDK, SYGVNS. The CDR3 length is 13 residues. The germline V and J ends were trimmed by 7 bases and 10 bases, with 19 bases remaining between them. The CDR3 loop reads CASTPGLGGGAFF. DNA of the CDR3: TGTGCCAGCACTCCGGGGTTGGGGGGGGGAGCTTTCTTT.

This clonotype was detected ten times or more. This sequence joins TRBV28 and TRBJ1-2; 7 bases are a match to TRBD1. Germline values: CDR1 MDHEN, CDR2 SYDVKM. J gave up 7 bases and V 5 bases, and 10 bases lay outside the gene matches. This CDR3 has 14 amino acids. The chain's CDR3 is CASSAPDRSAGYTF. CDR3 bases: TGTGCCAGCAGTGCACCGGACAGGAGCGCTGGCTACACCTTC.

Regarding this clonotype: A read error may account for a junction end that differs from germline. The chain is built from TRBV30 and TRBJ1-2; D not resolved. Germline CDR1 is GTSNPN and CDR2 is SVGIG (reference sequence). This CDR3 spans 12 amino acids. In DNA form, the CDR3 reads TGTGCCCGGAGGGAGTTAAACTATGGCTACACCTTC. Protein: CARRELNYGYTF.

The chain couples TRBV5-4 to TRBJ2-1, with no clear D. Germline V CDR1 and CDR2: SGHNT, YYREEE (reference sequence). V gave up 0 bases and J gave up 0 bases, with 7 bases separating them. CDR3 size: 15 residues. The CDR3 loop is CASSLGGYSYNEQFF. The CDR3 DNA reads TGTGCCAGCAGCTTGGGAGGTTACTCCTACAATGAGCAGTTCTTC.